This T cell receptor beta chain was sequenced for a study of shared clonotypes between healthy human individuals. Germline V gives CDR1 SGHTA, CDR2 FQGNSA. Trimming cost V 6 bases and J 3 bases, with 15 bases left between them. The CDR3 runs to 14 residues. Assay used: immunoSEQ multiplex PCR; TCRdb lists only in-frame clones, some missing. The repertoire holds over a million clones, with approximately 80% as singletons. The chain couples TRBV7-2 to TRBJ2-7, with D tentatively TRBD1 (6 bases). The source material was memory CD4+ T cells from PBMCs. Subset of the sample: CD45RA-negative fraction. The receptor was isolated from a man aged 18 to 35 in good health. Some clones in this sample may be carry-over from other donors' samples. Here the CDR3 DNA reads TGTGCCAGCAGTGCTGCCGGACAGATCTACGAGCAGTACTTC. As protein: CASSAAGQIYEQYF. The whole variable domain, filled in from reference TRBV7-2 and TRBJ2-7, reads GAGVSQSPSNKVTEKGKDVELRCDPISGHTALYWYRQSLGQGLEFLIYFQGNSAPDKSGLPSDRFSAERTGGSVSTLTIQRTQQEDSAVYLCASSAAGQIYEQYFGPGTRLTVT.